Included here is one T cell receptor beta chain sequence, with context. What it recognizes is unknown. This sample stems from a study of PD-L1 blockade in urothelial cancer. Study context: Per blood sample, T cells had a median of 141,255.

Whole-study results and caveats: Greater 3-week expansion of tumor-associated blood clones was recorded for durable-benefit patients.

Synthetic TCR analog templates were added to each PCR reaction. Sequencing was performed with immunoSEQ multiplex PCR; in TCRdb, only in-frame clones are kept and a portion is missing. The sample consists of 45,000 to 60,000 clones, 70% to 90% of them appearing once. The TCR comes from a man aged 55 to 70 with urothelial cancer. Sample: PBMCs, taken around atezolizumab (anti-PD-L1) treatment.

Here the CDR3 DNA reads TGTGCCAGCAGTTCCCGCCGGGACAGGGGATCCTACGAGCAGTACTTC. Its translation: CASSSRRDRGSYEQYF. The chain couples TRBV6-5 to TRBJ2-7; 10 nucleotides line up with TRBD1. CDR1 MNHEY and CDR2 SVGAGI come from the germline V gene. The V gene end was trimmed by 4 bases and the J gene end by 1 base; junction bases not matched to a gene: 7. The CDR3 loop spans 16 amino acids.